This is a list of T cell receptor beta chains from one sample in a study of shared clonotypes between healthy human individuals. Clones were read by immunoSEQ multiplex PCR, and TCRdb kept only the in-frame ones, dropping some. The table has about 580,000 clones, roughly 98% seen once. The sample comprised naive CD8+ T cells sorted from blood. These TCRs come from a man in his thirties or forties in good health. The CDR3 runs from the conserved cysteine through the conserved F or W. D genes are given only for firm matches. Where a row states a size, it is once, few, many or the class of an expanded clone; other rows omit it.

clone size	V gene	D gene	J gene	CDR3 DNA	CDR3 protein
-	TRBV9	TRBD1	TRBJ1-5	TGTGCCAGCAGCCCCGACAGGGTGGATCAGCCCCAGCATTTT	CASSPDRVDQPQHF
few	TRBV28	-	TRBJ2-7	TGTGCCAGCAGTTCCCGATACGAGCAGTACTTC	CASSSRYEQYF
-	TRBV19	TRBD1	TRBJ2-5	TGTGCCAGTAGTATGGGACAGGGAATTGCAGAGACCCAGTACTTC	CASSMGQGIAETQYF
few	TRBV9	TRBD1	TRBJ1-1	TGTGCCAGCACTAGGCAGACAGGGGGCTCTGAAGCTTTCTTT	CASTRQTGGSEAFF
-	TRBV2	-	TRBJ2-4	TGTGCCAGCAGGGAGACTGCGCTAGCCCCGAAAAACATTCAGTACTTC	CASRETALAPKNIQYF
-	TRBV5-4	-	TRBJ2-1	TGTGCCAGCAGCTTCCCCGAGGACAATGAGCAGTTCTTC	CASSFPEDNEQFF
-	TRBV27	TRBD2	TRBJ2-1	TGTGCCAGCAGTTCGGGGGGGACACCCAACAATGAGCAGTTCTTC	CASSSGGTPNNEQFF
-	TRBV9	-	TRBJ1-1	TGTGCCAGCAGCGTAGGATTAGGGGACACTGAAGCTTTCTTT	CASSVGLGDTEAFF
-	TRBV27	TRBD2	TRBJ2-1	TGTGCCAGCAGTTTGGGGACTAGCGTGGATGAGCAGTTCTTC	CASSLGTSVDEQFF
-	TRBV2	TRBD1	TRBJ1-2	TGTGCCAGCAGTCCCCCGGGACAGCGGAACTTTCGAAAGACTTTCGAGGGTAACTATGGCTACACCTTC	CASSPPGQRNFRKTFEGNYGYTF
-	TRBV27	TRBD2	TRBJ2-1	TGTGCCAGCAGTAAGACTAGCGGGAGGATTGAGCAGTTCTTC	CASSKTSGRIEQFF
-	TRBV2	-	TRBJ2-4	TGTGCCGTCCGAGTAGCCAAAAACATTCAGTACTTC	CAVRVAKNIQYF
-	TRBV27	-	TRBJ2-3	TGTGCCAGCAGGAGAGGAGATACGCAGTATTTT	CASRRGDTQYF
-	TRBV5-1	TRBD2	TRBJ2-2	TGCGCCAGCAGCTTGGAGGTAGCGGGAATACCATTCACCGGGGAGCTGTTTTTT	CASSLEVAGIPFTGELFF
-	TRBV27	-	TRBJ2-7	TGTGCCAGCAGTTTATCGCCCTTTGTGGAGCGGGACAGTCACTCCTACGAGCAGTACTTC	CASSLSPFVERDSHSYEQYF
-	TRBV29-1	-	TRBJ2-4	TGCAGCGTTGATACCCGACACATAGCCAAAAACATTCAGTACTTC	CSVDTRHIAKNIQYF
-	TRBV9	-	TRBJ2-2	TGTGCCAGCAGCGATCGGACCGGGGAGCTGTTTTTT	CASSDRTGELFF
once	TRBV18	-	TRBJ2-1	TGTGCCAGCTCACCATTCGGGGGCGACTACAATGAGCAGTTCTTC	CASSPFGGDYNEQFF
once	TRBV19	TRBD2	TRBJ2-1	TGTGCCAGTAGTCGAAGCGGGAGGTTTAGGAATGAGCAGTTCTTC	CASSRSGRFRNEQFF
-	TRBV28	-	TRBJ1-5	TGTGCCAGCACCCCAAGGATTGGCAATCAGCCCCAGCATTTT	CASTPRIGNQPQHF
-	TRBV5-1	TRBD2	TRBJ2-5	TGCGCCAGCAGCCAGTACTGGGCCTCTAGCGGGAGGGTGGAGACCCAGTACTTC	CASSQYWASSGRVETQYF
-	TRBV5-1	TRBD2	TRBJ2-1	TGCGCCAGCAGCCTATGGACTAGCGGGAGATCCTACAATGAGCAGTTCTTC	CASSLWTSGRSYNEQFF
-	TRBV7-8	TRBD1	TRBJ1-1	TGTGCCAGCTGCAGGGGGGGGGACACTGAAGCTTTCTTT	CASCRGGDTEAFF
-	TRBV2	-	TRBJ2-2	TGTGCCAGCAGTGAAGGAGGGGTCCGGGAGCTGTTTTTT	CASSEGGVRELFF
-	TRBV27	TRBD2	TRBJ2-1	TGTGCCAGCAGTACACCGGGACTAGCAATCTACAATGAGCAGTTCTTC	CASSTPGLAIYNEQFF
-	TRBV6-6	-	TRBJ2-7	TGTGCCAGCAGTTACGAGGGAGATTACGAGCAGTACTTC	CASSYEGDYEQYF
-	TRBV7-9	-	TRBJ1-1	TGTGCCAGCAGCTCAGGGAAGAACACTGAAGCTTTCTTT	CASSSGKNTEAFF